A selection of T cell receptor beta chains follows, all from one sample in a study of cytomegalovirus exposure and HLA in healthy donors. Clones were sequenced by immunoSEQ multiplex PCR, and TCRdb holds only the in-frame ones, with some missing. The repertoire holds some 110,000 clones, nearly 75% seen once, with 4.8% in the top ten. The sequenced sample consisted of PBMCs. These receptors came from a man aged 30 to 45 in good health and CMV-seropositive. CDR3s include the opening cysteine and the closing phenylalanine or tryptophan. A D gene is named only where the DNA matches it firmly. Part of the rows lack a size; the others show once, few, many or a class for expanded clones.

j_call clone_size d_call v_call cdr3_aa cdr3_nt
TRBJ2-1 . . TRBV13 CASSLTEITGFYNEQFF TGTGCCAGCAGCCTCACCGAGATTACGGGGTTCTACAATGAGCAGTTCTTC
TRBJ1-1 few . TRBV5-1 CASSLDSTEAFF TGCGCCAGCAGCTTGGACAGCACTGAAGCTTTCTTT
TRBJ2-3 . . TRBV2 CASSRGPRSGTDTQYF TGTGCCAGCAGCCGAGGACCCCGGTCGGGGACAGATACGCAGTATTTT
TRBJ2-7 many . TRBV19 CASSSDSFSYEQYF TGTGCCAGTAGTTCGGACAGCTTCTCCTACGAGCAGTACTTC
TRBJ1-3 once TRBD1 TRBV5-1 CASSLGDRGFDTIYF TGCGCCAGCAGCTTGGGGGACAGGGGGTTCGACACCATATATTTT
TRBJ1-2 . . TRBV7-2 CASSGQRHYGYTF TGTGCCAGCAGCGGGCAAAGGCACTATGGCTACACCTTC
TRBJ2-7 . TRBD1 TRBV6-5 CASSFSPGQDYEQYF TGTGCCAGCAGTTTCTCGCCGGGACAGGACTACGAGCAGTACTTC
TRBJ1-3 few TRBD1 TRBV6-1 CASSEIPGGTGNTIYF TGTGCCAGCAGTGAAATCCCAGGGGGTACTGGAAACACCATATATTTT
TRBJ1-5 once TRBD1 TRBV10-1 CASIDRAEHSNQPQHF TGCGCCAGCATCGACAGGGCCGAGCATAGCAATCAGCCCCAGCATTTT
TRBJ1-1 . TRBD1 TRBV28 CASSLSGRLGQAFEAFF TGTGCCAGCAGTTTATCCGGGCGCTTGGGACAGGCGTTTGAAGCTTTCTTT
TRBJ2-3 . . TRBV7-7 CASSSGLSTDTQYF TGTGCCAGCAGTTCAGGACTGAGCACAGATACGCAGTATTTT
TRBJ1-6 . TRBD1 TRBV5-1 CASSLGSGTADNSPLHF TGCGCCAGCAGCTTGGGCTCCGGGACAGCAGATAATTCACCCCTCCACTTT
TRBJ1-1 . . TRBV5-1 CASSLGKDSGTEAFF TGCGCCAGCAGCTTGGGTAAGGACTCAGGCACTGAAGCTTTCTTT
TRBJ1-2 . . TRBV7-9 CASSLREGYGYTF TGTGCCAGCAGCTTAAGAGAGGGCTATGGCTACACCTTC
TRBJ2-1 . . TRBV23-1 CARLSGSSYNEQFF TGCGCCAGGCTAAGCGGCAGCTCCTACAATGAGCAGTTCTTC
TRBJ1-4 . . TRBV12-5 CASGLVLTASNEKLFF TGTGCTAGTGGTTTGGTCTTGACAGCGTCTAATGAAAAACTGTTTTTT
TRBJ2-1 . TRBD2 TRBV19 CASSIIRGGGSRNEQFF TGTGCCAGTAGTATTATTCGCGGGGGGGGTAGTCGGAATGAGCAGTTCTTC
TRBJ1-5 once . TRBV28 CASSRLNQPQHF TGTGCCAGCAGTCGACTAAATCAGCCCCAGCATTTT
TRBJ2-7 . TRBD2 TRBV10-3 CAIRGTRFPYEQYF TGTGCCATCAGAGGGACTAGATTCCCCTACGAGCAGTACTTC
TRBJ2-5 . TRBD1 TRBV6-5 CASRTGEETQYF TGTGCCAGCCGGACAGGGGAAGAGACCCAGTACTTC
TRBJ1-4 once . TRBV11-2 CASSSYRDQGKLFF TGTGCCAGCAGCTCGTACAGGGATCAGGGAAAACTGTTTTTT
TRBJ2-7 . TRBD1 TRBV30 CAWGTGSGYEQYF TGTGCCTGGGGGACAGGGAGTGGCTACGAGCAGTACTTC
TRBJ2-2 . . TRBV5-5 CASSLGIWVRDTGELFF TGTGCCAGCAGCTTGGGTATCTGGGTCAGGGACACCGGGGAGCTGTTTTTT
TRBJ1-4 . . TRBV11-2 CASSLNSGTTNEKLLF TGTGCCAGCAGCTTAAATTCGGGAACAACTAATGAAAAACTGCTTTTT
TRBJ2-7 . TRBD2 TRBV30 CAWTSGGAMNEQYF TGTGCCTGGACTAGCGGGGGGGCTATGAACGAGCAGTACTTC
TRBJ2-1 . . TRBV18 CASSPIFRREPYNEQFF TGTGCCAGCTCACCAATTTTCCGCAGGGAACCCTACAATGAGCAGTTCTTC
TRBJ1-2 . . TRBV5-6 CASASGAGALEGYPF TGTGCCAGCGCCTCGGGGGCGGGGGCCTTGGAGGGCTACCCCTTC
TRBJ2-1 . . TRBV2 CASSERQGYNEQFF TGTGCCAGCAGTGAAAGGCAGGGTTACAATGAGCAGTTCTTC
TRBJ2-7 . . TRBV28 CASVNRATYEQYF TGTGCCAGTGTAAACAGGGCCACCTACGAGCAGTACTTC
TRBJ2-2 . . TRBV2 CASSVGTTYTGELFF TGTGCCAGCAGTGTAGGGACAACCTACACCGGGGAGCTGTTTTTT
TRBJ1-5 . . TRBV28 CASSPGGPQHF TGTGCCAGCAGCCCCGGGGGGCCCCAGCATTTT
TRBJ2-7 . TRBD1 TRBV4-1 CASRGQSYEQYF TGCGCCAGCAGGGGACAGTCCTACGAGCAGTACTTC
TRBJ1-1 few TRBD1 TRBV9 CASNPGDRDTEAFF TGTGCCAGCAACCCGGGGGACAGAGACACTGAAGCTTTCTTT
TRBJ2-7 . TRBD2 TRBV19 CASSKAGSGYEQYF TGTGCCAGTAGTAAAGCGGGGTCGGGCTACGAGCAGTACTTC
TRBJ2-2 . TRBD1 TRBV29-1 CSVDRGVTGELFF TGCAGCGTCGACAGGGGAGTCACCGGGGAGCTGTTTTTT
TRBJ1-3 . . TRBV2 CASRDNSGNTIYF TGTGCCAGCAGGGACAACTCTGGAAACACCATATATTTT
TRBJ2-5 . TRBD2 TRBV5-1 CASSLVAGVETQYF TGCGCCAGCAGCTTGGTAGCGGGGGTGGAGACCCAGTACTTC
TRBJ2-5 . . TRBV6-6 CASTKGPYVTRAQYF TGTGCCAGCACCAAGGGGCCGTACGTAACCAGAGCCCAGTACTTC
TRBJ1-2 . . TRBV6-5 CASSYSWTEIYGYTF TGTGCCAGCAGTTACTCATGGACAGAGATCTATGGCTACACCTTC
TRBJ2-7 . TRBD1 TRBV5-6 CASSYPGQGAYEQYF TGTGCCAGCAGCTATCCGGGACAGGGGGCATACGAGCAGTACTTC
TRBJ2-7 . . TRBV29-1 CSGLYRSYEQYF TGCAGCGGACTTTATCGGTCCTACGAGCAGTACTTC
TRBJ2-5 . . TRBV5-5 CASSFPGEETQYF TGTGCCAGCAGCTTTCCGGGGGAGGAGACCCAGTACTTC
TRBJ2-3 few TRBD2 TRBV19 CASSIDLGGYTDTQYF TGTGCCAGTAGTATAGATCTCGGGGGGTATACAGATACGCAGTATTTT
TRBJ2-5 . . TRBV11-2 CASTLATGAQETQYF TGTGCCAGCACTCTCGCGACAGGCGCCCAAGAGACCCAGTACTTC
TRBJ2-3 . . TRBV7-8 CASSVLRTGTQYF TGTGCCAGCAGCGTTCTTCGCACCGGTACGCAGTATTTT
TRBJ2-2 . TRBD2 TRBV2 CASGGTSTGELFF TGTGCCAGCGGGGGGACTAGCACCGGGGAGCTGTTTTTT
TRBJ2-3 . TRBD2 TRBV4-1 CASSPPTSGGAVYTDTQYF TGCGCCAGCAGCCCGCCGACTAGCGGGGGGGCCGTCTACACAGATACGCAGTATTTT
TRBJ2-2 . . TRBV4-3 CASSQDRRGGRTGELFF TGCGCCAGCAGCCAAGACCGGAGGGGGGGACGGACCGGGGAGCTGTTTTTT
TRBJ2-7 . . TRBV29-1 CSGGDPGREQYF TGCAGCGGGGGGGACCCGGGCCGAGAGCAGTACTTC
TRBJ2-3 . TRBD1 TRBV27 CASGFGQAQGTQYF TGTGCCAGCGGTTTCGGACAGGCACAAGGTACGCAGTATTTT
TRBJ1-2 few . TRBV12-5 CASGSDSVRAKDYGYTF TGTGCTAGTGGTTCTGATTCGGTGAGGGCTAAAGACTATGGCTACACCTTC
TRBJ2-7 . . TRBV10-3 CAISEASSYEQYF TGTGCCATCAGTGAGGCTAGCAGCTACGAGCAGTACTTC
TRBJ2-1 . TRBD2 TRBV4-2 CASSQVTAGGNNEQFF TGTGCCAGCAGCCAAGTAACAGCGGGGGGGAACAATGAGCAGTTCTTC
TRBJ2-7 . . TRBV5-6 CASSWTRGGYEQYF TGTGCCAGCAGTTGGACACGCGGCGGCTACGAGCAGTACTTC
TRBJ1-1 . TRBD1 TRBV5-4 CTSSPRQGQDTEAFF TGTACCAGCAGCCCCAGACAGGGTCAGGACACTGAAGCTTTCTTT
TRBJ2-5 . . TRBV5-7 CASSLFQETQYF TGTGCCAGCAGCCTATTCCAAGAGACCCAGTACTTC
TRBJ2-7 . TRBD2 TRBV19 CASSIRASGGRGASGEQYF TGTGCCAGTAGTATTCGGGCTAGCGGGGGTCGTGGAGCATCAGGCGAGCAGTACTTC
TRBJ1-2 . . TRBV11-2 CASSLDLGHPGGYTF TGTGCCAGCAGCTTAGATCTAGGACACCCTGGGGGCTACACCTTC
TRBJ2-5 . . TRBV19 CASISSPGEETQYF TGTGCCAGTATCTCAAGCCCGGGGGAAGAGACCCAGTACTTC